This TCR beta chain was captured in a study of shared clonotypes between healthy human individuals. Notes on the study in general: Donor clonotype sharing was expected to depend on sequencing depth.

As regards this clone: The antigen is not known.

The data were produced by immunoSEQ multiplex PCR, yet TCRdb's version contains in-frame clones alone and is incomplete. The sample has approximately 2.3 million clones; 85% to 95% are singletons. The germline V gene encodes CDR1 LGHNA and CDR2 YSLEER. The CDR3 spans 14 residues. V gave up 4 bases and J gave up 4 bases; unmatched junction bases: 7. The J gene is TRBJ2-7, the V gene TRBV4-3; TRBD1 agrees at 7 bases. Sequencing input: naive CD4+ T cells from PBMCs. Subset: CD45RA+ positively selected. The TCR originated in a man younger than 30 in good health. Some clones in this sample may be carry-over from other donors' samples. For the CDR3, the DNA is TGCGCCAGCAGCCCAAGACAGGGCCCGTACGAGCAGTACTTC. Residues: CASSPRQGPYEQYF.